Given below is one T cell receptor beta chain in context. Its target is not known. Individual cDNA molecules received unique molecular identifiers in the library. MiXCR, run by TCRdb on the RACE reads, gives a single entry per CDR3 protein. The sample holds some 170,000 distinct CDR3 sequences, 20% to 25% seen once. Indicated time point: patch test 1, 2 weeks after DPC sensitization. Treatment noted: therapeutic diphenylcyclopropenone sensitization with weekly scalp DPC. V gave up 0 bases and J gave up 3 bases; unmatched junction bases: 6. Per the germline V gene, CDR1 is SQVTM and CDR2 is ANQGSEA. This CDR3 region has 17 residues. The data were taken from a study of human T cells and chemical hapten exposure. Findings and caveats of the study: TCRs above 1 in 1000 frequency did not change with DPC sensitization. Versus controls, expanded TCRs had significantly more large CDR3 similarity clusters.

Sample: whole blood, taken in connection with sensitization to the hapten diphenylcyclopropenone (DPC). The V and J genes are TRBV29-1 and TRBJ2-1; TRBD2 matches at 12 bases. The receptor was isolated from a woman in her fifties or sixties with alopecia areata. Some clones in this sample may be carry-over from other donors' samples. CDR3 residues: CSVEDILAGGGYNEQFF. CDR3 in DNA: TGCAGCGTTGAAGATATACTAGCGGGAGGCGGCTACAATGAGCAGTTCTTC.